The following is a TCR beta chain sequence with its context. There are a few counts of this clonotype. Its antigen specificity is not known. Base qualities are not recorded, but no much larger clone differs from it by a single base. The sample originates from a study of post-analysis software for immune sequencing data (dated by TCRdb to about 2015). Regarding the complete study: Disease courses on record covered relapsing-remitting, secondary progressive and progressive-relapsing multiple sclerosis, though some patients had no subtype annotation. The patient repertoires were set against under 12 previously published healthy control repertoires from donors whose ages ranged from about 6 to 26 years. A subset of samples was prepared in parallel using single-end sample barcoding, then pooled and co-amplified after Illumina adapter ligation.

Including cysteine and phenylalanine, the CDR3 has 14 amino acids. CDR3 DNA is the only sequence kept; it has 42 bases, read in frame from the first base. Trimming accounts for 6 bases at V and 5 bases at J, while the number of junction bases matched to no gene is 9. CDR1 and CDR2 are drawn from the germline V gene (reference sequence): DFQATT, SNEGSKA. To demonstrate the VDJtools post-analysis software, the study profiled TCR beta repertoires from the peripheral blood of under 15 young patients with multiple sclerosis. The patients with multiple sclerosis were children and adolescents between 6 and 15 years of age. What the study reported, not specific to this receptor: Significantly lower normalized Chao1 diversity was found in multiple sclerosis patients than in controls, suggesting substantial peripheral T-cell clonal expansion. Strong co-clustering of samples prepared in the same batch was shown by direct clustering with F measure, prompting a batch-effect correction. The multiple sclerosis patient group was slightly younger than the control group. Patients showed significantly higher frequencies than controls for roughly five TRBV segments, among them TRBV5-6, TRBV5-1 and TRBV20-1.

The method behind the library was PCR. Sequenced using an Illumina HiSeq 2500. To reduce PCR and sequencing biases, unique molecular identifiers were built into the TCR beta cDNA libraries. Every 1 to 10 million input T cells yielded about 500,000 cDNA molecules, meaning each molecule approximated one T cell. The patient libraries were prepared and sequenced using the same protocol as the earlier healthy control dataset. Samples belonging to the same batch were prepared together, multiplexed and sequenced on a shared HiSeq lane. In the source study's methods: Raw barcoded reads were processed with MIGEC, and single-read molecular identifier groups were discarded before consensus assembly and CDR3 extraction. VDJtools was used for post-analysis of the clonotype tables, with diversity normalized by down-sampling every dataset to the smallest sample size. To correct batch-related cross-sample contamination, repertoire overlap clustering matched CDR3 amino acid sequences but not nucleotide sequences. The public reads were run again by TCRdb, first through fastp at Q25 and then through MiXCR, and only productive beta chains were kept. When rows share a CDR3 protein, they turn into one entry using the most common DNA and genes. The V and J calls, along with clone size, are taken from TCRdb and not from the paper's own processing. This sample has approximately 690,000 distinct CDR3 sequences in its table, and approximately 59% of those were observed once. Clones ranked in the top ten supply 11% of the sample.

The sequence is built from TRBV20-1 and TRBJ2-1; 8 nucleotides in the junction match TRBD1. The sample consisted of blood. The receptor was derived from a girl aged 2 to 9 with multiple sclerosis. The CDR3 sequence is CSALRGPSDNEQFF. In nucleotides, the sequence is TGCAGTGCCCTCAGGGGGCCCAGCGACAATGAGCAGTTCTTC.